The rows below give T cell receptor beta chains drawn from one sample of a study of monozygotic twins with cystic fibrosis. TCRdb keeps only in-frame clones here, not all; method: immunoSEQ multiplex PCR. Among about 35,000 clones listed, just over 65% were seen once. Sequencing input: blood. The receptor source for this set is a girl aged 5 to 17 with cystic fibrosis. CDR3s include the opening cysteine and the closing phenylalanine or tryptophan. A D gene is named only where the DNA matches it firmly. Not every row has a clone size; where given, it reads once, few, many or a size class.

clone_size	j_call	cdr3_length	v_call	d_call	cdr3_aa	cdr3_nt
-	TRBJ2-1	15	TRBV7-2	-	CASSRPDLGYNEQFF	TGTGCCAGCAGCCGTCCGGACTTGGGCTACAATGAGCAGTTCTTC
-	TRBJ2-1	17	TRBV19	TRBD1	CASSDPGTGGPYNEQFF	TGTGCCAGTAGTGACCCCGGGACAGGGGGCCCCTACAATGAGCAGTTCTTC
-	TRBJ2-1	17	TRBV5-4	TRBD2	CASSPGLAGGPRNEQFF	TGTGCCAGCAGCCCCGGACTAGCGGGAGGGCCGAGGAATGAGCAGTTCTTC
-	TRBJ2-2	14	TRBV15	-	CATSRPGGAGELFF	TGTGCCACCAGCAGGCCAGGGGGGGCCGGGGAGCTGTTTTTT
-	TRBJ1-1	15	TRBV21-1	-	CASSKAGTMNTEAFF	TGTGCCAGCAGCAAAGCCGGGACAATGAACACTGAAGCTTTCTTT
-	TRBJ2-6	15	TRBV19	-	CASSLVRPGANVLTF	TGTGCCAGTAGTCTTGTACGTCCTGGGGCCAACGTCCTGACTTTC
few	TRBJ1-4	14	TRBV30	-	CAWSVSRGYEKLFF	TGTGCCTGGAGTGTATCTCGGGGGTATGAAAAACTGTTTTTT
-	TRBJ2-1	14	TRBV5-1	-	CASSSPLGPHEQFF	TGCGCCAGCAGCTCCCCCCTAGGGCCCCATGAGCAGTTCTTC
-	TRBJ2-2	16	TRBV29-1	-	CSVAHKADPNTGELFF	TGCAGCGTAGCCCATAAGGCGGACCCTAACACCGGGGAGCTGTTTTTT
-	TRBJ1-5	15	TRBV7-2	-	CASSPTRDSNQPQHF	TGTGCCAGCAGCCCGACCCGAGATAGCAATCAGCCCCAGCATTTT
few	TRBJ1-5	14	TRBV7-2	-	CASRALGGNQPQHF	TGTGCCAGCAGGGCCTTGGGGGGCAATCAGCCCCAGCATTTT
-	TRBJ2-5	11	TRBV30	-	CAWRAEETQYF	TGTGCCTGGAGGGCGGAAGAGACCCAGTACTTC
-	TRBJ1-5	16	TRBV21-1	-	CASNYLNGTRNQPQHF	TGTGCCAGCAACTATTTGAACGGGACCAGAAATCAGCCCCAGCATTTT
few	TRBJ1-1	15	TRBV2	-	CASSEERRTNTEAFF	TGTGCCAGCAGTGAAGAGAGGAGGACGAACACTGAAGCTTTCTTT
-	TRBJ2-3	13	TRBV29-1	TRBD2	CSVFGGRADTQYF	TGCAGCGTTTTCGGGGGGAGGGCAGATACGCAGTATTTT
-	TRBJ2-1	10	TRBV9	-	CASSGHEQFF	TGTGCCAGCAGCGGCCATGAGCAGTTCTTC
few	TRBJ2-7	13	TRBV19	-	CASSMGQTYEQYF	TGTGCCAGTAGTATGGGCCAAACCTACGAGCAGTACTTC
-	TRBJ2-3	15	TRBV4-1	TRBD1	CASTRGQGNTDTQYF	TGCGCCAGCACCAGAGGACAGGGGAACACAGATACGCAGTATTTT
once	TRBJ2-5	15	TRBV5-4	TRBD1	CASSLGGRGSETQYF	TGTGCCAGCAGCTTGGGAGGCAGGGGGTCTGAGACCCAGTACTTC
few	TRBJ1-4	17	TRBV2	TRBD1	CASSGLVQGASDEKLFF	TGTGCCAGCAGTGGACTGGTACAGGGGGCTAGTGATGAAAAACTGTTTTTT
-	TRBJ2-1	12	TRBV30	-	CAWSPAYNEQFF	TGTGCCTGGAGCCCCGCGTACAATGAGCAGTTCTTC
once	TRBJ1-1	12	TRBV5-1	-	CASSREGTEAFF	TGCGCCAGCAGCCGGGAAGGGACTGAAGCTTTCTTT
-	TRBJ2-5	15	TRBV5-1	TRBD1	CASSLFTGGLETQYF	TGCGCCAGCAGCTTATTCACAGGGGGCTTGGAGACCCAGTACTTC
few	TRBJ1-1	13	TRBV5-1	-	CASRYRDNTEAFF	TGCGCCAGCCGGTACAGGGACAACACTGAAGCTTTCTTT
-	TRBJ2-3	11	TRBV5-1	-	CASSYGDTQYF	TGCGCCAGCAGCTACGGGGATACGCAGTATTTT